The 7 T cell receptor beta chains listed next were all sequenced from one sample in a study of neurological immune-mediated disorders. MiXCR, run by TCRdb on the 5' RACE reads, gives a single entry per CDR3 protein. The data hold approximately 16,000 distinct CDR3 sequences, with approximately 10% observed a single time. Specimen: CD8+ T cells from blood. These receptors all come from a man in his fifties in good health.

The sample holds many counts of this clonotype. V is TRBV28 and J is TRBJ2-7; D gene uncertain. Trimming removed 3 bases from V and 6 bases from J, with 18 bases in between. The CDR3 is made up of 15 amino acids. Germline loops: CDR1 MDHEN, CDR2 SYDVKM. The DNA for the CDR3 is TGTGCCAGCAGTTTTGGTTGGGCAGCTACGTTCGAGCAGTACTTC. Translating gives CASSFGWAATFEQYF.

Many counts were recorded for this clonotype. The rearrangement uses TRBV20-1 and TRBJ2-1; tentatively, D is TRBD1 or TRBD2 (5 bases each). Per the germline V gene, CDR1 is DFQATT and CDR2 is SNEGSKA (reference sequence). V was pared by 0 bases and J by 1 base, with 19 bases between. The CDR3 consists of 18 residues. The chain's CDR3 is CSARDLRWEWGSYNEQFF. In DNA form, the CDR3 reads TGCAGTGCTAGAGATCTCAGGTGGGAGTGGGGGTCCTACAATGAGCAGTTCTTC.

By share, this clonotype counts as medium-sized. The J gene is TRBJ1-2, the V gene TRBV7-9; 7 bases line up with TRBD1. CDR3 length: 15 amino acids. Germline CDR1 and CDR2: SEHNR and FQNEAQ (reference sequence). The trim removed 4 bases at V and 5 bases at J, leaving 10 bases unmatched. The CDR3 DNA is TGTGCCAGCAGCTCATTAACAGGGGAGGTTTATGGCTACACCTTC. This codes for CASSSLTGEVYGYTF.

This clonotype was detected ten times or more. This chain links TRBV27 with TRBJ1-6; 7 bases fit TRBD1. The junction had 10 bases not matched to a gene; V was cut back by 8 bases and J by 6 bases. This CDR3 spans 15 amino acids. CDR1 is MNHEY, CDR2 SMNVEV, per germline (reference sequence). CDR3 DNA sequence: TGTGCCAGCCACCCCCGACAGGGTATTAATTCACCCCTCCACTTT. As protein: CASHPRQGINSPLHF.

This clonotype was detected many times. The chain has TRBV9 and TRBJ2-3, with 10 bases aligning to TRBD1. Germline V gene data show CDR1 as SGDLS and CDR2 as YYNGEE. This CDR3 has 15 amino acids. After removal of 6 bases from V and 1 base from J, the junction contained 5 bases not matched to a gene. CDR3 protein: CASTRDRGRTDTQYF. CDR3 coding DNA: TGTGCCAGCACCAGGGACAGGGGCCGCACAGATACGCAGTATTTT.

This clonotype was counted at least ten times. The J gene is TRBJ2-5, the V gene TRBV5-1; 9 bases agree with TRBD1. CDR1 is SGHRS, CDR2 YFSETQ, per germline. The CDR3 runs to 16 residues. J was trimmed by 5 bases and V by 3 bases; bases with no gene match: 11. The CDR3: CASSWGDTGGMETQYF. The CDR3 region has the DNA TGCGCCAGCAGCTGGGGCGATACAGGGGGCATGGAGACCCAGTACTTC.

This clonotype was counted ten times or more. V usage is TRBV4-1 and J usage is TRBJ2-2; D might be TRBD1 (6 bases). With 1 base removed from V and 6 bases from J, the gap between germline ends came to 15 bases. The CDR3 extends over 16 amino acids. Per germline, CDR1 MGHRA and CDR2 YSYEKL. CDR3 protein: CASSQGTGYLPGELFF. DNA for the CDR3: TGCGCCAGCAGCCAAGGCACAGGGTATCTCCCCGGGGAGCTGTTTTTT.